The T cell receptor beta chain described here comes from a study of PD-L1 blockade in urothelial cancer. The J segment lost 4 bases and the V segment lost 0 bases, leaving 3 bases of the junction unmatched. This CDR3 spans 15 amino acids. Germline CDR1 and CDR2: SGHTS and YDEGEE. TCRdb keeps only in-frame clones here, not all; method: immunoSEQ multiplex PCR. This sample has roughly 90,000 clones, with over 90% found just once. This clonotype originated in a man between 60 and 75 years old with urothelial cancer. The sample consisted of PBMCs, taken around atezolizumab (anti-PD-L1) treatment. The chain combines TRBV5-8 with TRBJ1-2, with 10 nucleotides matching TRBD1. The CDR3 DNA sequence: TGTGCCAGCAGCTTGGAGGGACAGGGGACCTATGGCTACACCTTC. Translated, it gives CASSLEGQGTYGYTF.